What follows are 21 T cell receptor beta chains derived from one specimen sequenced in a study of identical twins. In TCRdb, the 5' RACE reads were re-called with MiXCR into one record per CDR3 protein. Here the sample spans 1.5 million to 2 million distinct CDR3 sequences, 25% to 35% being singletons. Sample: cord blood. These receptors were taken from a newborn girl in good health.

This clonotype has a handful of counts. The chain links TRBV2 to TRBJ1-1; 9 nucleotides match TRBD1. CDR1 SNHLY and CDR2 FYNNEI come from the germline V gene. V lost 8 bases and J lost 0; bases outside the gene matches: 7. The CDR3 is 15 residues long. The CDR3, as DNA: TGTGCCAGCTGCGGACAGGGGTCCGTGAACACTGAAGCTTTCTTT. Its protein is CASCGQGSVNTEAFF.

This clonotype was seen only a few times. The gene calls are TRBV12-3 or TRBV12-4 and TRBJ2-1; D is uncertain. CDR3 size: 14 residues. Trimming shortened V by 1 base and J by 13 bases, and 17 bases separated the two germline ends. CDR3 region: CASSLEAVPPAQFF. In DNA form, the CDR3 reads TGTGCCAGCAGTTTAGAGGCAGTGCCCCCTGCTCAGTTCTTC.

This clonotype appeared a few times. The rearrangement joins TRBV27 to TRBJ1-2; no clear D. Germline V gene data show CDR1 as MNHEY and CDR2 as SMNVEV (reference sequence). The CDR3 sequence is 14 residues long. V lost 8 bases to trimming and J lost 0 bases, with 13 bases between them. The CDR3 is CASGFQEANYGYTF. The CDR3 DNA follows: TGTGCCAGCGGATTCCAGGAGGCTAACTATGGCTACACCTTC.

The chain is built from TRBV30 and TRBJ2-2, with D possibly being TRBD2 (6 bases). Trimming pared 4 bases from V and 10 bases from J, leaving 16 bases between. Germline-derived CDR1 and CDR2 are GTSNPN and SVGIG (reference sequence). The CDR3 sequence is 13 residues long. The CDR3 sequence: CAWKTSPGEELFF. CDR3 bases: TGTGCCTGGAAAACTAGCCCCGGAGAGGAGCTGTTTTTT.

In its sample, this clonotype was seen many times. The chain has TRBV28 and TRBJ2-2; tentative D call: TRBD1 (7 bases). Trimming took 5 bases from V and 0 from J, leaving 13 bases between them. The CDR3 is made up of 16 amino acids. The germline gives CDR1 MDHEN, CDR2 SYDVKM. CDR3 DNA sequence: TGTGCCAGCAGTCTGACAGGGACTGCGAACACCGGGGAGCTGTTTTTT. Translation gives CASSLTGTANTGELFF.

This clonotype was picked up a small number of times. The chain joins TRBV20-1 to TRBJ2-7; TRBD1 matches 7 bases. Germline V gives CDR1 DFQATT, CDR2 SNEGSKA (reference sequence). CDR3 length: 14 amino acids. Trimming cost V 3 bases and J 6 bases; bases outside gene matches: 11. The CDR3 here is CSAREVGGGLEQYF. DNA of the CDR3: TGCAGTGCTAGGGAAGTAGGGGGCGGCCTCGAGCAGTACTTC.

This clonotype was observed a few times. In nucleotides, the CDR3 is TGTGCCAGCAGCCAAGGGCGGGAGAGAGGAGAGCAGTACTTC. Protein sequence: CASSQGRERGEQYF. The chain recombines TRBV3-1 with TRBJ2-7; 7 positions agree with TRBD2. Per germline, CDR1 LGHDT and CDR2 YNNKEL (reference sequence). The junction had 7 bases not matched to a gene; V was cut back by 1 base and J by 7 bases. The CDR3 is 14 amino acids.

The chain joins TRBV19 to TRBJ2-7; D gene unclear. The better agreement between TRBJ2-5 and the DNA end casts doubt on the J call. The CDR3 has 11 amino acids. The germline V gene encodes CDR1 LNHDA and CDR2 SQIVND (reference sequence). CDR3 region: CASSTGWTQYF. The CDR3 bases are TGTGCCAGTAGTACCGGATGGACCCAGTACTTC.

The gene calls are TRBV10-3 and TRBJ2-3; 8 bases fit TRBD2. CDR1 is ENHRY and CDR2 is SYGVKD in the germline V gene. V shed 6 bases, J shed 4 bases, and the junction held 9 bases outside the gene matches. The CDR3 has 15 residues. The CDR3 DNA follows: TGTGCCATCAGGATAAGCGGGAGTGTTGCAGATACGCAGTATTTT. It specifies CAIRISGSVADTQYF.

The rearrangement joins TRBV7-2 to TRBJ2-1, with 14 bases identical to TRBD2. V was clipped by 2 bases and J by 8 bases; unmatched bases: 5. Germline V gives CDR1 SGHTA, CDR2 FQGNSA. CDR3 size: 16 residues. The CDR3 loop reads CASSLSGTSGSDEQFF. Here the CDR3 DNA reads TGTGCCAGCAGCTTATCCGGGACTAGCGGGAGCGATGAGCAGTTCTTC.

This clonotype was seen more than once but under ten times. V gene TRBV27 combines with J gene TRBJ2-3; 8 bases map to TRBD1. Germline values: CDR1 MNHEY, CDR2 SMNVEV (reference sequence). The CDR3 loop spans 13 amino acids. Trimming took 10 bases from V and 2 from J; bases not matched to a gene: 5. The CDR3 here is CATSTGVTDTQYF. The DNA for the CDR3 is TGTGCCACCTCGACAGGGGTCACAGATACGCAGTATTTT.

This rearrangement joins TRBV4-2 to TRBJ1-5; D not resolved. The CDR3 runs 15 residues. The germline V gene has CDR1 LGHNA and CDR2 YNFKEQ. Trimming cost V 1 base and J 1 base, with 8 bases left between them. The CDR3 DNA reads as TGTGCCAGCAGCCAAGGACTACTGAGCAATCAGCCCCAGCATTTT. Residues: CASSQGLLSNQPQHF.

This clonotype showed up just a few times. The chain joins TRBV4-2 to TRBJ2-2, with 7 bases identical to TRBD1. The CDR3 has 14 amino acids. J gave up 4 bases and V 7 bases, and 6 bases lay outside the gene matches. The germline CDR1 and CDR2 sequences are LGHNA and YNFKEQ. The CDR3 DNA sequence: TGTGCCAGCAACAGTTACAGGGGCACCGGGGAGCTGTTTTTT. Its translation is CASNSYRGTGELFF.

This clonotype came up many times. The chain has TRBV25-1 and TRBJ2-7; 12 bases match TRBD2. Germline V gives CDR1 MGHDK, CDR2 SYGVNS. The ends lost 4 bases at V and 3 bases at J; junction bases unmatched: 4. This CDR3 region has 15 residues. This chain's CDR3 is CASSGQTSGGYEQYF. DNA for the CDR3: TGTGCCAGCAGTGGCCAGACTAGCGGGGGCTACGAGCAGTACTTC.

This rearrangement joins TRBV19 to TRBJ2-2, with D unresolved. V was clipped by 7 bases and J by 4 bases, with 7 bases between them. This CDR3 contains 12 residues. Germline loops: CDR1 LNHDA, CDR2 SQIVND (reference sequence). CDR3 loop: CASKSTTGELFF. In nucleotides, the CDR3 is TGTGCCAGTAAGAGCACCACCGGGGAGCTGTTTTTT.

For this clonotype: One junction end does not reproduce the germline sequence, and a read error may be involved. The chain joins TRBV12-3 or TRBV12-4 to TRBJ2-1; 8 positions match TRBD2. The J call is in doubt because the DNA end fits TRBJ2-7 better. This CDR3 has 14 residues. In nucleotides, the CDR3 is TGTGCCAGCAGTATAGCGGGGACCTACAATGAGCAGTACTTC. It is translated as CASSIAGTYNEQYF.

The chain uses TRBV25-1 and TRBJ1-1; the D gene is possibly TRBD1 (5 bases). CDR3 length equals 15 residues. Germline CDR1 MGHDK, CDR2 SYGVNS. V gave up 1 base and J gave up 1 base, with 10 bases separating them. The CDR3 bases are TGTGCCAGCAGTGAATCCCAGGGAGGGAACACTGAAGCTTTCTTT. It specifies CASSESQGGNTEAFF.

This clonotype appeared a single time. V gene TRBV28 combines with J gene TRBJ2-1; 11 bases fit TRBD2. This CDR3 is built from 16 residues. After removal of 3 bases from V and 2 bases from J, the junction contained 3 bases not matched to a gene. From germline, CDR1 is MDHEN and CDR2 SYDVKM. The CDR3 loop is CASSFSTSGTYNEQFF. DNA of the CDR3: TGTGCCAGCAGTTTCTCGACTAGCGGGACCTACAATGAGCAGTTCTTC.

The chain employs TRBV28 and TRBJ1-1; 10 nucleotides agree with TRBD1. V shed 6 bases and J 11 bases; nucleotides not matched to a gene: 6. CDR3 size: 12 residues. The germline gives CDR1 MDHEN, CDR2 SYDVKM. In DNA form, the CDR3 reads TGTGCCAGCAGCCTTGACAGGGGGCTTGCTTTCTTT. Translation: CASSLDRGLAFF.

The table lists this clonotype with a few counts. The CDR3 region is CASSRQYNEQYF. CDR3 in DNA: TGTGCCAGCAGTAGACAGTACAATGAGCAGTACTTC. The chain couples TRBV3-1 to TRBJ2-1; tentatively, D is TRBD1 (5 bases). The DNA end is a closer match to TRBJ2-7, so the J assignment may be wrong. This CDR3 is built from 12 residues. From germline, CDR1 is LGHDT and CDR2 YNNKEL (reference sequence).

The V gene is TRBV13, the J gene TRBJ2-1, with D possibly being TRBD2 (6 bases). In germline, CDR1 is PRHDT, CDR2 FYEKMQ (reference sequence). Trimming pared 3 bases from V and 14 bases from J, leaving 14 bases between. The CDR3 loop spans 12 amino acids. The CDR3 nucleotides are TGTGCCAGCAGCTTTGGAGGGACCGTGGAGTTCTTC. Protein product: CASSFGGTVEFF.